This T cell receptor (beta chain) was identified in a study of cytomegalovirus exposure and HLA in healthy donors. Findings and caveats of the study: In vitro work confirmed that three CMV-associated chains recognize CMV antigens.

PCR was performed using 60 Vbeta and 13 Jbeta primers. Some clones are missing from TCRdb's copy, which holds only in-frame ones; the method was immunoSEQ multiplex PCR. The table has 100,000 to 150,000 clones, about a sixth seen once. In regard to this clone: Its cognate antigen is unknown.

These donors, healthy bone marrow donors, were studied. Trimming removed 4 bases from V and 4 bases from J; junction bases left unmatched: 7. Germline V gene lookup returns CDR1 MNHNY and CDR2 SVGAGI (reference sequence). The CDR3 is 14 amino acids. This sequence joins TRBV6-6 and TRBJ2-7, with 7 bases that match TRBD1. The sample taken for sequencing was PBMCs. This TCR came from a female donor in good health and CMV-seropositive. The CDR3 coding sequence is TGTGCCAGCAGTTCGGGACAGACCCTTTACGAGCAGTACTTC. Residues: CASSSGQTLYEQYF.